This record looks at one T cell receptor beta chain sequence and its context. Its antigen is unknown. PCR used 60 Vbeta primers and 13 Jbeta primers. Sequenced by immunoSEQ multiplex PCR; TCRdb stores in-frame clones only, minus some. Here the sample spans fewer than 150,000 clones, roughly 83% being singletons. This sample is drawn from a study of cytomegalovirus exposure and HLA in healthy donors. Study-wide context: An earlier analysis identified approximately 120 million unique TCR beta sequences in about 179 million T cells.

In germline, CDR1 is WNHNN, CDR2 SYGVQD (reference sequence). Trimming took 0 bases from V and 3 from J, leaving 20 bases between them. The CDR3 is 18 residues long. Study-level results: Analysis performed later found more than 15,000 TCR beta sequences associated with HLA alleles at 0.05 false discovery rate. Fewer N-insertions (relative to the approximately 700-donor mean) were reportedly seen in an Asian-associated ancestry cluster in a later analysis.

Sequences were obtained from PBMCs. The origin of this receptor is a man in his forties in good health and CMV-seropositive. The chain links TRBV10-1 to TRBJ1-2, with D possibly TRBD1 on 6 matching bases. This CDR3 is CASSESLPRDTLDYGYTF. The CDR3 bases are TGCGCCAGCAGTGAGTCCCTACCTCGGGACACACTCGACTATGGCTACACCTTC.